The sequence of this TCR beta chain was determined in a study of shared clonotypes between healthy human individuals. Trimming removed 8 bases at V and 1 base at J, with 11 bases between. Germline CDR1 MNHNY, CDR2 SVGAGI (reference sequence). The CDR3 runs 13 residues. Produced via immunoSEQ multiplex PCR; TCRdb's table is partial and in-frame only. This sample has more than 2,000,000 clones, with more than 90% found just once. The sample comprised naive CD4+ T cells sorted from blood. Subset noted: CD45RA+ positively selected. This chain uses TRBV6-6 with TRBJ1-1, with D unresolved. The sequence derives from a young man in good health. The CDR3 DNA is TGTGCCAGCTCCCTCCTGGGGAACACTGAAGCTTTCTTT. Translating gives CASSLLGNTEAFF.